Listed here is a single T cell receptor (beta chain). As yet, its antigen is unknown. V shed 0 bases and J shed 1 base, with 7 bases lying between them. This CDR3 has 13 amino acids. CDR1 is DFQATT, CDR2 SNEGSKA, per germline (reference sequence). TCRdb passed the 5' RACE reads through MiXCR, listing each CDR3 protein once. Here the sample spans some 150,000 distinct CDR3 sequences, 9.5% to 11% being singletons. These data are taken from a study of T cells after yellow fever vaccination. Findings of the study overall: In post-booster samples, most primary-vaccination clones reappeared (about 95% CD4, about 90% CD8).

V gene TRBV20-1 combines with J gene TRBJ2-7; TRBD2 might be the D (5 bases). Sequencing used CD8+ T cells sorted from PBMCs, obtained 15 days after the yellow fever booster vaccination. This receptor was obtained from a man aged 18 to 30 who received the YFV17D yellow fever vaccine. Here the CDR3 reads CSARDSGSYEQYF. CDR3 nucleotide sequence: TGCAGTGCTAGAGATTCGGGGTCCTACGAGCAGTACTTC.